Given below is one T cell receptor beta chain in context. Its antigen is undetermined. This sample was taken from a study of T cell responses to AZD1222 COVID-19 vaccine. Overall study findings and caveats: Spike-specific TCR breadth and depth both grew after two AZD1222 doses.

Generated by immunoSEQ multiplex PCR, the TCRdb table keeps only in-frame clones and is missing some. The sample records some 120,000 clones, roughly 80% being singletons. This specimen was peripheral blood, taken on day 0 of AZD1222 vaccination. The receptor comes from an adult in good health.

The CDR3 DNA sequence: TGTGCCAGCCGACTAGCGGCTTACGAGCAGTACTTC. Protein: CASRLAAYEQYF. The chain combines TRBV28 with TRBJ2-7, with 9 bases matching TRBD2. Trimming removed 8 bases from V and 4 bases from J; junction bases left unmatched: 3. CDR3 size: 12 residues. Germline values: CDR1 MDHEN, CDR2 SYDVKM. Drawing the rest from reference TRBV28 and TRBJ2-7, the complete variable domain is DVKVTQSSRYLVKRTGEKVFLECVQDMDHENMFWYRQDPGLGLRLIYFSYDVKMKEKGDIPEGYSVSREKKERFSLILESASTNQTSMYLCASRLAAYEQYFGPGTRLTVT.